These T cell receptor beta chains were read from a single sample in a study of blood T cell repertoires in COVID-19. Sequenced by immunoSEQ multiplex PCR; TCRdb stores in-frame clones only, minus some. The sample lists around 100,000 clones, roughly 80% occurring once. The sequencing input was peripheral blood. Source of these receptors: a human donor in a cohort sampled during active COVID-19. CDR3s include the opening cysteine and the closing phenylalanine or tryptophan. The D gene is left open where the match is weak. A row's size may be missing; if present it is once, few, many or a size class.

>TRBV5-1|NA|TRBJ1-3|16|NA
CASSPNPRISGNTIYF
TGCGCCAGCAGCCCCAACCCGCGCATTTCTGGAAACACCATATATTTT
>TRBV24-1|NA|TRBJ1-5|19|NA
CATSDLKARDQVFSQPQHF
TGTGCCACCAGTGATTTAAAAGCCAGGGATCAAGTATTCTCTCAGCCCCAGCATTTT
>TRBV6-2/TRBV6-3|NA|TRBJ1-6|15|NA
CASSYSPGANSPLHF
TGTGCCAGCAGTTACTCGCCAGGGGCCAATTCACCCCTCCACTTT
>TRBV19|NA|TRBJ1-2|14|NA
CASSMVEGLYGYTF
TGTGCCAGTAGTATGGTGGAGGGCCTCTATGGCTACACCTTC
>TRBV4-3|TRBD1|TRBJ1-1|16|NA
CASSQGRGTGMIKAFF
TGCGCCAGCAGCCAAGGGCGGGGGACAGGGATGATCAAAGCTTTCTTT
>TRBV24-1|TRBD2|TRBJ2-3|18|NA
CATSDFGGSGGSTDTQYF
TGTGCCACCAGTGATTTTGGCGGGAGCGGGGGAAGCACAGATACGCAGTATTTT
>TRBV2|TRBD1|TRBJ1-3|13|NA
CATAQGGSNTIYF
TGTGCCACGGCCCAGGGGGGAAGTAACACCATATATTTT
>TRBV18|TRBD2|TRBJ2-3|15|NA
CASSLAGGLGDTQYF
TGTGCCAGCTCCCTAGCGGGGGGGCTGGGAGATACGCAGTATTTT
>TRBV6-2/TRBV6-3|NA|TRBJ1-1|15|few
CASSAWTVSGTEAFF
TGTGCCAGCAGTGCGTGGACAGTTTCCGGGACTGAAGCTTTCTTT
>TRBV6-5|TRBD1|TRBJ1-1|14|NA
CASSFPGQGTFAFF
TGTGCCAGCAGTTTTCCGGGACAGGGAACGTTTGCTTTCTTT
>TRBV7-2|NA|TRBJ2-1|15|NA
CASSLAVGSRGEQFF
TGTGCCAGCAGCTTAGCGGTTGGTAGCCGGGGGGAGCAGTTCTTC
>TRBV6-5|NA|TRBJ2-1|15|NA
CASSYAANSYNEQFF
TGTGCCAGCAGTTACGCAGCGAACTCCTACAATGAGCAGTTCTTC
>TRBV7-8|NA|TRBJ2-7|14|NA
CASSRGGNSYEQYF
TGTGCCAGCAGCCGCGGCGGGAACTCCTACGAGCAGTACTTC
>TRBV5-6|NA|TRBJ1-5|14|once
CASSSAGPDQPQHF
TGTGCCAGCAGCAGTGCGGGGCCTGATCAGCCCCAGCATTTT
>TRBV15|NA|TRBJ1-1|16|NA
CATSREGGDRNTEAFF
TGTGCCACCAGCAGAGAGGGGGGGGACCGGAACACTGAAGCTTTCTTT
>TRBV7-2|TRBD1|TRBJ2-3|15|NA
CASSLVGTATDTQYF
TGTGCCAGCAGCTTAGTTGGGACAGCCACAGATACGCAGTATTTT
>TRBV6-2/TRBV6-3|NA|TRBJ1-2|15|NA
CASSDWWDNSYGYTF
TGTGCCAGCAGTGACTGGTGGGACAACTCCTATGGCTACACCTTC
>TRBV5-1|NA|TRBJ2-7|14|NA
CASSLELARYEQYF
TGCGCCAGCAGCTTGGAACTAGCCAGGTACGAGCAGTACTTC
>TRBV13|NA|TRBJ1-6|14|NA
CASLPAESNSPLHF
TGTGCCAGCCTTCCGGCGGAGTCAAATTCACCCCTCCACTTT
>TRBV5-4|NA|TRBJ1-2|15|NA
CASSIEPTANYGYTF
TGTGCCAGCAGCATTGAACCGACAGCTAACTATGGCTACACCTTC
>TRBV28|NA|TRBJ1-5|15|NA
CASSRRAGLNQPQHF
TGTGCCAGCAGTCGTCGCGCGGGGCTGAATCAGCCCCAGCATTTT
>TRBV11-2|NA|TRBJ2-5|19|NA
CASSLRPGAPGGRGETQYF
TGTGCCAGCAGCTTACGGCCGGGGGCCCCAGGCGGGAGAGGGGAGACCCAGTACTTC
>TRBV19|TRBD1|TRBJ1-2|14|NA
CASSPGQVVYGYTF
TGTGCCAGTAGTCCGGGACAGGTGGTCTATGGCTACACCTTC
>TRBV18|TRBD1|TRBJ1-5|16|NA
CASSPGGTGRNQPQHF
TGTGCCAGCTCACCGGGCGGGACAGGGAGGAATCAGCCCCAGCATTTT
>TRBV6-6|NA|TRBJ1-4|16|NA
CASSYGGRFAAEKLFF
TGTGCCAGCAGTTACGGGGGGAGGTTTGCAGCTGAAAAACTGTTTTTT
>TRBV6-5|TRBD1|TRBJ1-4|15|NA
CASSLQGATNEKLFF
TGTGCCAGCAGTCTCCAGGGGGCAACTAATGAAAAACTGTTTTTT
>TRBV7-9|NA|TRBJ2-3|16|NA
CASSLGGTGGTDTQYF
TGTGCCAGCAGCTTAGGAGGAACCGGGGGTACAGATACGCAGTATTTT
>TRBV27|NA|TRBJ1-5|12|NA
CASRWALQPQHF
TGTGCCAGCAGGTGGGCCCTCCAGCCCCAGCATTTT
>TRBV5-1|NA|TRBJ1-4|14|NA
CASKGQGSNEKLFF
TGCGCCAGCAAGGGTCAGGGATCGAATGAAAAACTGTTTTTT
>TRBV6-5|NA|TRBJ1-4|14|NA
CASSYRTSREKLFF
TGTGCCAGCAGTTACAGAACTAGTAGAGAAAAACTGTTTTTT
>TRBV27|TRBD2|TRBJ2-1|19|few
CASSSSGLAGGSSYNEQFF
TGTGCCAGCAGTTCATCGGGACTAGCGGGGGGGAGCTCCTACAATGAGCAGTTCTTC
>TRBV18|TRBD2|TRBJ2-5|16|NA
CASSLLAGGNQETQYF
TGTGCCAGCTCACTCCTCGCGGGGGGGAACCAAGAGACCCAGTACTTC
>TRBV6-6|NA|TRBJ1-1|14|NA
CASSYGGGLAEAFF
TGTGCCAGCAGTTACGGGGGGGGTTTGGCTGAAGCTTTCTTT
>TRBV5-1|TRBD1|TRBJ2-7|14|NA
CASSARTGGGEQYF
TGCGCCAGCAGCGCCCGGACAGGGGGTGGGGAGCAGTACTTC
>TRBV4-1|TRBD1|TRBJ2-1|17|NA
CASSPTGDGNPYNEQFF
TGCGCCAGCAGCCCCACAGGGGACGGAAACCCATACAATGAGCAGTTCTTC
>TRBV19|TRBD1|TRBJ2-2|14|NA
CASKGQADTGELFF
TGTGCCAGTAAGGGACAGGCGGACACCGGGGAGCTGTTTTTT
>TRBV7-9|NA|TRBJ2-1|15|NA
CASSSGRGPYNEQFF
TGTGCCAGCAGCTCGGGCAGGGGTCCCTACAATGAGCAGTTCTTC
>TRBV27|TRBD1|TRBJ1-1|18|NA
CASSFSDRGLWVGTEAFF
TGTGCCAGCAGTTTCTCCGACAGGGGGCTGTGGGTTGGGACTGAAGCTTTCTTT
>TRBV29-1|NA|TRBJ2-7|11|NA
CSVVRGGEQYF
TGCAGCGTTGTACGAGGAGGCGAGCAGTACTTC
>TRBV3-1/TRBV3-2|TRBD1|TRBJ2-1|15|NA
CASSPLGQDGNEQFF
TGTGCCAGCAGCCCTCTCGGACAGGATGGCAATGAGCAGTTCTTC
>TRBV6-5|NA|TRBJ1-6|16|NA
CASSYSGHRYGSPLHF
TGTGCCAGCAGTTACTCGGGCCATAGGTATGGTTCACCCCTCCACTTT
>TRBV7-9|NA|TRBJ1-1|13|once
CASSFAGVAEAFF
TGTGCCAGCAGCTTCGCAGGGGTAGCTGAAGCTTTCTTT
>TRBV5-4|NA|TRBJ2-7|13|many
CASSFGQSYEQYF
TGTGCCAGCAGCTTCGGACAGTCCTACGAGCAGTACTTC
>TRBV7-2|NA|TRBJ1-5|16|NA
CASSSHPAGVGQPQHF
TGTGCCAGCAGCAGCCACCCCGCAGGGGTAGGACAGCCCCAGCATTTT
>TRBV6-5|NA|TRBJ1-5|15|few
CASSYDRSSNQPQHF
TGTGCCAGCAGTTACGACAGATCTAGCAATCAGCCCCAGCATTTT
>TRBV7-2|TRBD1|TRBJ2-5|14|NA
CASGGTGGWETQYF
TGTGCCAGCGGTGGAACAGGGGGCTGGGAGACCCAGTACTTC
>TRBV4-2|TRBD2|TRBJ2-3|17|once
CASSRELAGGPTDTQYF
TGTGCCAGCAGCCGAGAATTAGCGGGGGGTCCCACAGATACGCAGTATTTT
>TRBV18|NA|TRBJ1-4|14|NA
CASSQGSANEKLFF
TGTGCCAGCTCCCAGGGTTCGGCTAATGAAAAACTGTTTTTT
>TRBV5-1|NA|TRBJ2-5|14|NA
CASSLDFYQETQYF
TGCGCCAGCAGCTTGGACTTTTACCAAGAGACCCAGTACTTC
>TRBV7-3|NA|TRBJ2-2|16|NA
CASSPQTGANTGELFF
TGTGCCAGCAGCCCCCAGACAGGCGCGAACACCGGGGAGCTGTTTTTT
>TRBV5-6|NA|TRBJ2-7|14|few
CASSRTWSSYEQYF
TGTGCCAGCAGCCGGACTTGGAGCTCCTACGAGCAGTACTTC
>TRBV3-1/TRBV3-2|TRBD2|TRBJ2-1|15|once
CASSPGLAGDNEQFF
TGTGCCAGCAGCCCGGGACTAGCGGGGGACAATGAGCAGTTCTTC
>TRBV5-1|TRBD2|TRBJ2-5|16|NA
CASSITSGGARETQYF
TGCGCCAGCAGCATTACTAGCGGGGGGGCCCGTGAGACCCAGTACTTC
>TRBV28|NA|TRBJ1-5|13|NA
CASRIAPGQPQHF
TGTGCCAGCAGAATCGCGCCCGGGCAGCCCCAGCATTTT
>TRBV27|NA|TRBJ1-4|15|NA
CASSLQWPDNEKLFF
TGTGCCAGCAGTCTACAGTGGCCAGATAATGAAAAACTGTTTTTT
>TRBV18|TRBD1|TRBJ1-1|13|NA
CASSEDRVTEAFF
TGTGCCAGCTCAGAGGACAGGGTCACTGAAGCTTTCTTT
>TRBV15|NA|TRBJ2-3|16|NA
CATSRGGGQWGDTQYF
TGTGCCACCAGCAGGGGGGGAGGTCAGTGGGGAGATACGCAGTATTTT